This T cell receptor (beta chain) was sequenced for a study of T cell responses to AZD1222 COVID-19 vaccine. Study-level findings and limits: Donors were mostly white British, more females; clonal diversity possibly underestimated.

Details on this clone: Its antigen is unidentified.

The germline V gene encodes CDR1 LNHDA and CDR2 SQIVND (reference sequence). V shed 5 bases and J 5 bases; nucleotides not matched to a gene: 7. This CDR3 comprises 15 residues. The data were produced by immunoSEQ multiplex PCR, yet TCRdb's version contains in-frame clones alone and is incomplete. The data contain more than 90,000 clones, more than 75% of them singletons. This clonotype originated in an adult who received the AZD1222 COVID-19 vaccine. The J gene is TRBJ1-5, the V gene TRBV19, with 9 bases aligning to TRBD1. Specimen: peripheral blood, collected 28 days after the second AZD1222 dose. CDR3 region: CASSPGQGYDQPQHF. The CDR3 nucleotides are TGTGCCAGTAGTCCGGGACAGGGATACGATCAGCCCCAGCATTTT.